This TCR beta chain was captured by sequencing in a study of CD8 T cells in ankylosing spondylitis. Study-level results: Blood of patients with ankylosing spondylitis appeared to be characterized by a TCR beta motif of about 8 highly homologous variants.

Germline CDR1 and CDR2: MNHEY and SMNVEV (reference sequence). The CDR3 has 14 residues. Trimming stripped 0 bases from V and 2 bases from J, with 6 bases between. In TCRdb, the 5' RACE reads were re-called with MiXCR into one record per CDR3 protein. This sample has some 330,000 distinct CDR3 sequences, with approximately 8% found just once. This clonotype was seen only a few times. Its target is unknown. Sample: blood, either unsorted or a sorted T cell fraction (not recorded which). The TCR comes from a male donor with ankylosing spondylitis. The chain has TRBV27 and TRBJ2-3; D is ambiguous. In DNA, the CDR3 is TGTGCCAGCAGTTTATCACCCCCCACAGATACGCAGTATTTT. Translating gives CASSLSPPTDTQYF.